This is a list of T cell receptor beta chains from one sample in a study of CD8 T cells in Susac syndrome. Via MiXCR, TCRdb re-called the immunoSEQ multiplex PCR reads, giving one row per CDR3 protein. The sample contains 200,000 or so distinct CDR3 sequences, approximately 94% of which appear only once. Sample: CD4+ T cells from PBMCs. These receptors originate from a human donor with Susac syndrome. Each CDR3 is given with its conserved first and last residue. D genes are given only for firm matches. A row's size may be missing; if present it is once, few, many or a size class.

D gene,V gene,J gene,clone size,CDR3 protein,CDR3 DNA
TRBD2,TRBV5-4,TRBJ2-3,.,CASSLAPWTSGGAEDTQYF,TGTGCCAGCAGCTTGGCACCTTGGACTAGCGGGGGGGCCGAAGATACGCAGTATTTT
.,TRBV20-1,TRBJ1-1,.,CSAYTDYTEAFF,TGCAGTGCTTACACCGACTACACTGAAGCTTTCTTT
.,TRBV20-1,TRBJ1-5,once,CSAKVVGAYQPQHF,TGCAGTGCCAAAGTAGTTGGAGCGTATCAGCCCCAGCATTTT
.,TRBV6-5,TRBJ2-3,.,CASSYSESDTQYF,TGTGCCAGCAGTTACTCTGAGTCAGATACGCAGTATTTT
TRBD2,TRBV4-2,TRBJ2-2,.,CASGGSGVTGELFF,TGTGCCAGCGGGGGTAGCGGGGTGACCGGGGAGCTGTTTTTT
.,TRBV20-1,TRBJ2-4,once,CSARVPTWGQGNIQYF,TGCAGTGCTAGAGTCCCAACGTGGGGGCAGGGAAACATTCAGTACTTC
.,TRBV29-1,TRBJ1-4,.,CSAADRPTNEKLFF,TGCAGCGCCGCTGACCGGCCAACTAATGAAAAACTGTTTTTT
TRBD1,TRBV5-5,TRBJ2-2,.,CASSSTGVGTGELFF,TGTGCCAGCAGCTCGACAGGGGTCGGCACCGGGGAGCTGTTTTTT
.,TRBV6-5,TRBJ1-2,.,CASSHLGVLEGYTF,TGTGCCAGCAGTCACCTGGGAGTCCTAGAGGGCTACACCTTC
TRBD1,TRBV27,TRBJ1-2,.,CATRDRIPFGYTF,TGTGCCACCCGGGACAGGATTCCTTTTGGCTACACCTTC
TRBD2,TRBV20-1,TRBJ2-5,.,CSATPTSGQETQYF,TGCAGTGCTACCCCAACTAGCGGACAAGAGACCCAGTACTTC
.,TRBV5-4,TRBJ2-5,.,CASSSPRTGKETQYF,TGTGCCAGCAGCTCGCCTCGAACAGGGAAAGAGACCCAGTACTTC
.,TRBV30,TRBJ2-5,.,CAWTAGQETQYF,TGTGCCTGGACGGCAGGACAAGAGACCCAGTACTTC
.,TRBV6-2/TRBV6-3,TRBJ2-3,.,CASGSGRRADTDTQYF,TGTGCCAGCGGTTCGGGTCGGCGGGCGGACACAGATACGCAGTATTTT
.,TRBV29-1,TRBJ2-1,.,CSSVGGGRTYNEQFF,TGCAGCTCCGTGGGGGGGGGCAGGACCTACAATGAGCAGTTCTTC
.,TRBV7-9,TRBJ2-7,.,CASSLEWYEQYF,TGTGCCAGCAGCCTCGAATGGTACGAGCAGTACTTC
.,TRBV30,TRBJ1-1,.,CAWHLRGENTEAFF,TGTGCCTGGCACCTTCGCGGGGAGAACACTGAAGCTTTCTTT
.,TRBV7-3,TRBJ1-1,.,CASSFDWGTEAFF,TGTGCCAGCAGCTTCGATTGGGGGACTGAAGCTTTCTTT
.,TRBV15,TRBJ2-6,.,CATSTQGPGNSGANVLTF,TGTGCCACCAGCACTCAGGGACCGGGAAACTCTGGGGCCAACGTCCTGACTTTC
.,TRBV15,TRBJ1-2,.,CATSREVQNYGYTF,TGTGCCACCAGCAGAGAGGTTCAGAACTATGGCTACACCTTC
.,TRBV4-2,TRBJ2-1,.,CASSQDQIVLMEQFF,TGTGCCAGCAGCCAAGATCAAATTGTCCTAATGGAGCAGTTCTTC
.,TRBV24-1,TRBJ2-3,.,CATSDRDRTDTQYF,TGTGCCACCAGTGACCGCGACCGCACAGATACGCAGTATTTT
.,TRBV29-1,TRBJ2-5,.,CSVRATTETQYF,TGCAGCGTTCGGGCGACGACAGAGACCCAGTACTTC
.,TRBV12-3/TRBV12-4,TRBJ1-2,once,CASTPLPNYGYTF,TGTGCCAGCACTCCGTTGCCTAACTATGGCTACACCTTC
.,TRBV4-1,TRBJ2-2,.,CASSPLAIQTGELFF,TGCGCCAGCAGCCCGCTAGCTATTCAAACCGGGGAGCTGTTTTTT
.,TRBV30,TRBJ1-2,.,CAWRVSRGYGYTF,TGTGCCTGGAGGGTGAGCCGGGGTTATGGCTACACCTTC
.,TRBV9,TRBJ2-5,.,CASSVGGWETQYF,TGTGCCAGCAGCGTAGGTGGTTGGGAGACCCAGTACTTC
TRBD2,TRBV30,TRBJ2-5,once,CAWSSTSGGGETQYF,TGTGCCTGGAGTTCCACTAGCGGGGGCGGGGAGACCCAGTACTTC
.,TRBV5-1,TRBJ1-6,.,CASSHEGAINSPLHF,TGCGCCAGCAGTCATGAAGGGGCGATTAATTCACCCCTCCACTTT
TRBD1,TRBV4-1,TRBJ1-3,.,CASSQGRDRGRNTIYF,TGCGCCAGCAGCCAAGGACGGGACAGGGGTAGAAACACCATATATTTT
.,TRBV2,TRBJ2-3,.,CASRYPSSDTQYF,TGTGCCAGCAGGTACCCCAGCTCAGATACGCAGTATTTT
TRBD1,TRBV24-1,TRBJ2-2,.,CATSDPGQGTEELFF,TGTGCCACCAGTGACCCGGGACAGGGAACCGAGGAGCTGTTTTTT
.,TRBV7-9,TRBJ1-5,.,CASSLGYLQPQHF,TGTGCCAGCAGCTTAGGGTACTTGCAGCCCCAGCATTTT
.,TRBV30,TRBJ1-1,.,CAWSSGGLGSEAFF,TGTGCCTGGAGTTCGGGGGGGCTCGGGTCGGAAGCTTTCTTT
.,TRBV12-3/TRBV12-4,TRBJ1-1,.,CASSLDGGAFF,TGTGCCAGCAGTTTGGACGGTGGAGCTTTCTTT
TRBD1,TRBV3-1,TRBJ1-1,.,CASSQTPTGTANTEAFF,TGTGCCAGCAGCCAAACCCCAACCGGGACAGCGAACACTGAAGCTTTCTTT
TRBD2,TRBV4-3,TRBJ2-1,.,CASSQTSGGFDEQFF,TGCGCCAGCAGCCAGACTAGCGGGGGGTTTGATGAGCAGTTCTTC
.,TRBV5-4,TRBJ1-1,.,CASSLATGTEAFF,TGTGCCAGCAGCTTGGCCACAGGGACTGAAGCTTTCTTT
.,TRBV3-1,TRBJ2-7,.,CASHKEGQPYEQYF,TGTGCCAGCCACAAGGAGGGACAGCCCTACGAGCAGTACTTC
.,TRBV3-1,TRBJ1-2,.,CASSQVRGQIDGYTF,TGTGCCAGCAGCCAAGTCCGCGGACAGATAGATGGCTACACCTTC